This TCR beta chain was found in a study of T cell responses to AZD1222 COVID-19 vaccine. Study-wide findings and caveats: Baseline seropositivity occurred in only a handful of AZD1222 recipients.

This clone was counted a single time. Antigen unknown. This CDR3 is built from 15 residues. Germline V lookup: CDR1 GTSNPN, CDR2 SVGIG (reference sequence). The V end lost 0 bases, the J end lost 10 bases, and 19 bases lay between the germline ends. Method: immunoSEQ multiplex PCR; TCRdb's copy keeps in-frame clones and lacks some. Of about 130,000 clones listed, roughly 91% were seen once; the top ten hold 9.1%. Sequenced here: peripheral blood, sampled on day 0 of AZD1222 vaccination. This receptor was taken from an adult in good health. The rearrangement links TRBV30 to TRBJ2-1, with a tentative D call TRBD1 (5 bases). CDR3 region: CAWSVRPGPTPEQFF. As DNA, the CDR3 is TGTGCCTGGAGTGTTAGGCCAGGGCCGACTCCCGAGCAGTTCTTC.